One T cell receptor (beta chain) is described in this entry. This sample is part of a study of blood T cells in healthy people across ages. Then a second PCR, running about 6 to 12 cycles, was carried out with a sample-barcoded 5' primer and a J-beta primer mix. The template-switch adaptor, which had 12 random nucleotides, put a tag on each cDNA molecule. TCRdb re-derived calls from the 5' RACE reads in MiXCR, one entry per CDR3 protein. The profile shows about 1.8 million distinct CDR3 sequences, around 50% of them singletons. CDR1 and CDR2 from the germline V gene are DFQATT and SNEGSKA (reference sequence). Trimming cost V 3 bases and J 0 bases, with 12 bases left between them. The CDR3 is 15 residues long. Extractions gave at least 5.5 micrograms of total RNA per sample.

The material sequenced was blood. J is TRBJ1-5 and V is TRBV20-1, with D unresolved. This clonotype originated in a middle-aged woman in good health. CDR3 loop: CSASRTEFSNQPQHF. In DNA, the CDR3 is TGCAGTGCTAGTCGTACAGAATTTAGCAATCAGCCCCAGCATTTT.